The rows below give T cell receptor beta chains drawn from one sample of a study of shared clonotypes between healthy human individuals. Only in-frame clones appear in the TCRdb table, and some are missing; sequencing was by immunoSEQ multiplex PCR. Here the sample spans around 1.9 million clones, about 94% being singletons. The sequencing input was naive CD8+ T cells from PBMCs. These TCRs come from a man between 18 and 35 years old in good health. Some clones in this sample may be carry-over from other donors' samples. The CDR3 runs from the conserved cysteine through the conserved F or W. D genes are given only for firm matches. Size tells how often a clone was seen (once, few, many) or the class of an expanded clone, and some rows leave it out.

TRBJ2-5 | TRBV7-9 | - | - | TGTGCCAGCAGCGTAGACGACCCCGAAATAGAGACCCAGTACTTC | CASSVDDPEIETQYF
TRBJ2-7 | TRBV4-1 | - | - | TGCGCCAGCAGCCATACCGGGATCGCCAGTGACGAGCAGTACTTC | CASSHTGIASDEQYF
TRBJ2-7 | TRBV6-5 | once | - | TGTGCCAGCAGTTACTCGGAGAGGGCCTACGAGCAGTACTTC | CASSYSERAYEQYF
TRBJ2-1 | TRBV19 | - | - | TGTGCCAGTAGTCCGCGGCCTTACAATGAGCAGTTCTTC | CASSPRPYNEQFF
TRBJ2-5 | TRBV5-6 | few | - | TGTGCCAGCAGCTTGGGTACCAGGGGTGAGACCCAGTACTTC | CASSLGTRGETQYF
TRBJ2-7 | TRBV7-9 | - | TRBD1 | TGTGCCAGCAGCTACCGAGTTGGGACAGGGGACGACGAGCAGTACTTC | CASSYRVGTGDDEQYF
TRBJ1-5 | TRBV10-2 | - | - | TGCGCCAGCAGTGGGGGAAATCAGCCCCAGCATTTT | CASSGGNQPQHF
TRBJ2-5 | TRBV6-6 | - | - | TGTGCCAGCAGTTTAGGGGGTTGGAATGGAGAGACCCAGTACTTC | CASSLGGWNGETQYF
TRBJ2-7 | TRBV27 | - | - | TGTGCCAGCAGTTTTGGGGTCACCTACGAGCAGTACTTC | CASSFGVTYEQYF
TRBJ2-1 | TRBV4-1 | - | TRBD2 | TGCGCCAGCAGCCAAGATAATCGAGTAGCGGGCGTGTCCTACAATGAGCAGTTCTTC | CASSQDNRVAGVSYNEQFF
TRBJ2-7 | TRBV5-1 | once | - | TGCGCCAGCAGTTCCACCATTGACTACGAGCAGTACTTC | CASSSTIDYEQYF
TRBJ2-2 | TRBV19 | - | - | TGTGCCAGTAGTATTCTAAACACCGGGGAGCTGTTTTTT | CASSILNTGELFF
TRBJ2-1 | TRBV19 | - | - | TGTGCCAGTAGTACCCAAATTGACCGGCCCGATGAGCAGTTCTTC | CASSTQIDRPDEQFF
TRBJ2-7 | TRBV5-1 | - | - | TGCGCCAGCAGCTTCAGGGTAGCCTACGAGCAGTACTTC | CASSFRVAYEQYF
TRBJ1-1 | TRBV13 | - | - | TGTGCCAGCAGTTTACAGGGTACCACTGAAGCTTTCTTT | CASSLQGTTEAFF
TRBJ2-6 | TRBV5-1 | - | TRBD2 | TGCGCCAGCAGGAGTGGGAGGGAGGCCAACGTCCTGACTTTC | CASRSGREANVLTF
TRBJ2-2 | TRBV9 | - | - | TGTGCCAGCAGCGTAGATGTTGTCGTGGATACCACCGGGGAGCTGTTTTTT | CASSVDVVVDTTGELFF
TRBJ2-6 | TRBV11-2 | - | - | TGTGCCAGCAGCCCCGCAACGGGACTGACCAGCTCTGGGGCCAACGTCCTGACTTTC | CASSPATGLTSSGANVLTF
TRBJ2-3 | TRBV4-3 | - | - | TGCGCCAGCAGCCAAGGATCGGGGGCAGATACGCAGTATTTT | CASSQGSGADTQYF
TRBJ1-3 | TRBV27 | - | - | TGTGCCAGCAGTCTCACAGGGAGCTCTGGAAACACCATATATTTT | CASSLTGSSGNTIYF
TRBJ2-7 | TRBV7-8 | - | - | TGTGCCAGCAGCTTACCGGGCGGGGACGAGCAGTACTTC | CASSLPGGDEQYF
TRBJ1-1 | TRBV28 | - | - | TGTGCCAGCAGTTTAGATTACGGACTGAACACTGAAGCTTTCTTT | CASSLDYGLNTEAFF
TRBJ1-1 | TRBV28 | - | - | TGTGCCAGCAGCATCATGGGGGGCTACCTAATGAACACTGAAGCTTTCTTT | CASSIMGGYLMNTEAFF
TRBJ2-5 | TRBV11-2 | - | - | TGTGCCAGCAGCACCCGAGAGAGCCAGTACTTC | CASSTRESQYF
TRBJ2-7 | TRBV7-9 | - | - | TGTGCCAGAAATACTAGTTACGAGCAGTACTTC | CARNTSYEQYF
TRBJ2-1 | TRBV11-2 | - | - | TGTGCCAGCAGCTTTGGGCAGATCCAGTTCTTC | CASSFGQIQFF
TRBJ2-1 | TRBV11-3 | - | - | TGTGCCAGCAGCCAAACTATGAGACTGGGATACAATGAGCAGTTCTTC | CASSQTMRLGYNEQFF
TRBJ2-7 | TRBV7-9 | - | TRBD1 | TGTGCCAGCAGCTTATTGGTGGACAGGGGTTCCGAGCAGTACTTC | CASSLLVDRGSEQYF
TRBJ2-7 | TRBV4-1 | - | TRBD1 | TGCGCCAGCAGCCAGCGACAGGGGGGAGGCGAGCAGTACTTC | CASSQRQGGGEQYF